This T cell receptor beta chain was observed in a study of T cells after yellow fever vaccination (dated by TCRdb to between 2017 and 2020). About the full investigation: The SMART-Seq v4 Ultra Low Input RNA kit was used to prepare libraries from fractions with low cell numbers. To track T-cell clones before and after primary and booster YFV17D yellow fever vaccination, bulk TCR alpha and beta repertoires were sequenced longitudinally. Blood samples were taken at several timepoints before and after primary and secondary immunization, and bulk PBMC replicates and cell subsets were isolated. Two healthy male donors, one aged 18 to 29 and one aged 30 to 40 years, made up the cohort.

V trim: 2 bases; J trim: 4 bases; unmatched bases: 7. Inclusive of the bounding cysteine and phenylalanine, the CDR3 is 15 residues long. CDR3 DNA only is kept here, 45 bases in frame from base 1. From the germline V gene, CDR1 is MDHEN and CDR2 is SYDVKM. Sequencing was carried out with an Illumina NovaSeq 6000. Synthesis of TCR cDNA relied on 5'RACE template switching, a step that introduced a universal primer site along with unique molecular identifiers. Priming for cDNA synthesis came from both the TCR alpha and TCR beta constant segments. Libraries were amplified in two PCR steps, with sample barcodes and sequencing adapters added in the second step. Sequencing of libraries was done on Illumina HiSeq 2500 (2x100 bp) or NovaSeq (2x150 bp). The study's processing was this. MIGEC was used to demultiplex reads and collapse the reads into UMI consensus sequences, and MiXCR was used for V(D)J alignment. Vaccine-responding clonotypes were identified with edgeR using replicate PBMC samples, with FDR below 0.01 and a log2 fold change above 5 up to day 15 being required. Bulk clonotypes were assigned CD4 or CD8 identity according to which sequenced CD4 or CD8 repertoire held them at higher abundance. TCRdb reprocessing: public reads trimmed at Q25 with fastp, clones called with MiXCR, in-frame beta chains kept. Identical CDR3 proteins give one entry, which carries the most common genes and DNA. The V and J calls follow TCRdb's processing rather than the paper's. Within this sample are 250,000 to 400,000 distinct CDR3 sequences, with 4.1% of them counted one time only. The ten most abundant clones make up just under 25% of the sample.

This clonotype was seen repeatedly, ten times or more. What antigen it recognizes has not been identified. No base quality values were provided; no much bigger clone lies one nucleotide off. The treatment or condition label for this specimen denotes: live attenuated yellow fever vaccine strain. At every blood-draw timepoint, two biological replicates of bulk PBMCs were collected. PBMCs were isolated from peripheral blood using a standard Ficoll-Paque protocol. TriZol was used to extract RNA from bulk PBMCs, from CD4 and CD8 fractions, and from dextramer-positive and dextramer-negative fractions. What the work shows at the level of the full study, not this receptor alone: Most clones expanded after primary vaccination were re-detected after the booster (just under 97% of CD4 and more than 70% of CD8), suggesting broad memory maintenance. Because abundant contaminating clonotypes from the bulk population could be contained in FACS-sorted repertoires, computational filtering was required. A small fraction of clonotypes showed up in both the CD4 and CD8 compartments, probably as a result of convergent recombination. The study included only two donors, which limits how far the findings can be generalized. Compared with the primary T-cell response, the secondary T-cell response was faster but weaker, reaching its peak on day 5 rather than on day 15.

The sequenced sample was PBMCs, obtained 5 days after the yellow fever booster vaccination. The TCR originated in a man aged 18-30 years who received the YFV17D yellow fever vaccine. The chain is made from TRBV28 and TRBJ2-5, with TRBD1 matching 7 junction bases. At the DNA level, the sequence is TGTGCCAGCAGTTTAACTCCGGGACAGCCAGAGACCCAGTACTTC. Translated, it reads CASSLTPGQPETQYF.